This TCR beta chain was found in a study of blood T cell repertoires in COVID-19. Study at large: Material from acute and convalescent COVID-19 was sourced from the United States, Italy and Spain. Nucleic acid was either cDNA or gDNA, and it came from T cells, B-cell-depleted T cells, or PBMCs.

The CDR3 sequence is 14 residues long. Germline assignment: CDR1 SQVTM and CDR2 ANQGSEA. Between the trimmed V and J ends, which lost 4 bases and 7 bases, there was a span of 17 bases. Produced via immunoSEQ multiplex PCR; TCRdb's table is partial and in-frame only. This sample carries hundreds of thousands of clones, approximately 88% of them seen once, and the ten largest clones take 8.5% to 10%. Individuals drawn from approximately 22 US areas were about 18 to 95 years old. This clonotype was obtained from a woman aged 18-30 years who had recovered from COVID-19. The rearrangement joins TRBV29-1 to TRBJ2-1, with D perhaps TRBD2 (7 bases). Sequencing used PBMCs or T cells enriched from blood (not recorded which). CDR3 DNA sequence: TGCAGCGTTGCCCGGGGGGCCCCGGGTAATGAGCAGTTCTTC. Its translation is CSVARGAPGNEQFF.